The present entry profiles one TCR beta chain with its context. This entry comes from a study of blood T cell repertoires in COVID-19. Study context: The origin of the acute and convalescent COVID-19 samples was the United States, Italy and Spain. T cells, B-cell-depleted T cells, or PBMCs provided the cDNA or gDNA that served as material.

Per the study methods: How many nucleated cells were present was estimated from reference gene primer amplification. Data came from immunoSEQ multiplex PCR; TCRdb stores just in-frame clones and leaves some out. The V and J calls and clone size come from that table; D and trimming were worked out from the DNA. The sample holds 300,000 or so clones, approximately 88% seen once. CDR1 and CDR2 (germline): MNHNY, SVGAGI (reference sequence). This CDR3 contains 14 residues. Trimming at V came to 6 bases and at J to 3 bases, leaving 4 bases not matched to a gene. The sample was peripheral blood. This chain joins TRBV6-6 and TRBJ1-4; 7 bases map to TRBD1. The TCR comes from a woman aged 30 to 39 who had recovered from COVID-19. Written as DNA, the CDR3 is TGTGCCAGCAGCGAACAGGGGTCTAATGAAAAACTGTTTTTT. Protein: CASSEQGSNEKLFF.